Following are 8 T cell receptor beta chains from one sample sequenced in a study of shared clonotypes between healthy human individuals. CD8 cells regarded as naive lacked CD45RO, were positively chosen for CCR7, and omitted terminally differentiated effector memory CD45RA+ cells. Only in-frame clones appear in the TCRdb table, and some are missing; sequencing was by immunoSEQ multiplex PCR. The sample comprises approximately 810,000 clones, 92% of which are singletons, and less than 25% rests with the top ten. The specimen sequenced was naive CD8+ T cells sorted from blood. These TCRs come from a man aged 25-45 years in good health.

The CDR3 DNA sequence: TGTGCCAGCAGCTTAGTTGCAGGGAGGGGTGAAGCTTTCTTT. It encodes CASSLVAGRGEAFF. The rearrangement joins TRBV7-6 to TRBJ1-1, with a weak D call TRBD1 (5 bases). The V gene lost 1 base and the J gene lost 7 bases, with 13 bases spanning the gap. CDR1 is SGHVS, CDR2 FNYEAQ, per germline. The CDR3 totals 14 residues. The whole variable domain, remainder taken from reference TRBV7-6 and TRBJ1-1, is GAGVSQSPRYKVTKRGQDVALRCDPISGHVSLYWYRQALGQGPEFLTYFNYEAQQDKSGLPNDRFSAERPEGSISTLTIQRTEQRDSAMYRCASSLVAGRGEAFFGQGTRLTVV.

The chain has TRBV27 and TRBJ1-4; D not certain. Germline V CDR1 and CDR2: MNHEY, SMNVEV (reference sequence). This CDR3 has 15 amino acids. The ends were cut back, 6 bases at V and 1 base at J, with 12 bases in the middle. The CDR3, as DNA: TGTGCCAGCAGCTTCGGGATAGGAACTAATGAAAAACTGTTTTTT. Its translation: CASSFGIGTNEKLFF. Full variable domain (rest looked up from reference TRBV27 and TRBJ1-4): EAQVTQNPRYLITVTGKKLTVTCSQNMNHEYMSWYRQDPGLGLRQIYYSMNVEVTDKGDVPEGYKVSRKEKRNFPLILESPSPNQTSLYFCASSFGIGTNEKLFFGSGTQLSVL.

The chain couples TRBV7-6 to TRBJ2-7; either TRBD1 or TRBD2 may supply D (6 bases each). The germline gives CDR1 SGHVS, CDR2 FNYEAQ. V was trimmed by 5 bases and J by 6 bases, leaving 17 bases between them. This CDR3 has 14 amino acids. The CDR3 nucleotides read TGTGCCAGCAGCCAAGATCGTGGGGGGCCCGAGCAGTACTTC. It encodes CASSQDRGGPEQYF.

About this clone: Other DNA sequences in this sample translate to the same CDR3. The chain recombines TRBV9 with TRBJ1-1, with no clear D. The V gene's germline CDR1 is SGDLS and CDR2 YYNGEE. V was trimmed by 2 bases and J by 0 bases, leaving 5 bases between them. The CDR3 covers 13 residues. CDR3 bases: TGTGCCAGCAGCGTCCGTCTGAACACTGAAGCTTTCTTT. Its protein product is CASSVRLNTEAFF.

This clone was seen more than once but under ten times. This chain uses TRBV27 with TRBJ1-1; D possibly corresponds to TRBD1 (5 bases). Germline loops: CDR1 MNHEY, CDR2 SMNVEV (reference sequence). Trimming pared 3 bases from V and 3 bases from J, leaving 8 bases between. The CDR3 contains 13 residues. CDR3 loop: CASSFGGYTEAFF. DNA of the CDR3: TGTGCCAGCAGTTTCGGGGGTTACACTGAAGCTTTCTTT.

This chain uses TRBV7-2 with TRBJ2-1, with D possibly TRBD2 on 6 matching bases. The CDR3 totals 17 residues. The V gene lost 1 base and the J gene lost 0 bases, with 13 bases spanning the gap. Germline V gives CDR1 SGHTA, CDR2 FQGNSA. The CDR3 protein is CASSLGAIGSSYNEQFF. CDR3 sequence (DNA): TGTGCCAGCAGCTTAGGAGCAATCGGGAGCTCCTACAATGAGCAGTTCTTC.

Here the CDR3 reads CASSSRMGNEQFF. The CDR3 bases are TGTGCCAGCAGTTCAAGGATGGGGAATGAGCAGTTCTTC. V gene TRBV7-7 combines with J gene TRBJ2-1; no reliable D call. From germline, CDR1 is SSHAT and CDR2 FNYEAQ (reference sequence). The CDR3 is 13 amino acids. V lost 6 bases and J lost 7, with 13 bases in between.

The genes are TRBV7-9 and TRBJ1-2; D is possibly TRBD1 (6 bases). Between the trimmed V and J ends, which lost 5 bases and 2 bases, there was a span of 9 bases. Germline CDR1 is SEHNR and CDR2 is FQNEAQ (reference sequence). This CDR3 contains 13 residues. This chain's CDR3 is CASSLGQNYGYTF. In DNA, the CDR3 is TGTGCCAGCAGCCTCGGACAGAACTATGGCTACACCTTC.